Following are 2 T cell receptor beta chains from one sample sequenced in a study of blood T cell repertoires in COVID-19 (dated by TCRdb to the early 2020s). The library was prepared using the immunoSEQ multiplex PCR assay. TCRdb retrieved this table from immuneACCESS and kept in-frame rearrangements only. Not all clones are present; in checked studies, unresolved V genes account for under half, and no reason is known for the remainder. The sample includes fewer than 700,000 clones, with approximately 88% observed a single time. The top ten hold around 8% of the sample. Sequencing was done on a sample of peripheral blood. The receptors come from a woman between 50 and 59 years old with COVID-19, enrolled during active disease.

The V gene is TRBV28, the J gene TRBJ1-5; the match to TRBD1 covers 9 bases. The V gene's germline CDR1 is MDHEN and CDR2 SYDVKM. This CDR3 spans 12 amino acids. V was pared by 10 bases and J by 7 bases, with 5 bases of the junction left unmatched. The CDR3 reads CATRDRVQPQHF. The CDR3 nucleotides are TGTGCCACACGGGACAGGGTCCAGCCCCAGCATTTT. Combining the CDR3 with reference TRBV28 and TRBJ1-5 gives the whole variable domain DVKVTQSSRYLVKRTGEKVFLECVQDMDHENMFWYRQDPGLGLRLIYFSYDVKMKEKGDIPEGYSVSREKKERFSLILESASTNQTSMYLCATRDRVQPQHFGDGTRLSIL.

This clone came up once. V gene TRBV29-1 combines with J gene TRBJ1-2; no clear D gene. Trimming shortened V by 2 bases and J by 4 bases, and 11 bases separated the two germline ends. This CDR3 has 13 residues. Germline V gene data show CDR1 as SQVTM and CDR2 as ANQGSEA. The CDR3 DNA follows: TGCAGCGTTGAATGGCTTTCCCTCTATGGCTACACCTTC. Protein: CSVEWLSLYGYTF.